These 13 T cell receptor beta chains originate from one sample sequenced in a study of shared clonotypes between healthy human individuals. Clones were sequenced by immunoSEQ multiplex PCR, and TCRdb holds only the in-frame ones, with some missing. Of some 1,100,000 clones in the sample, 70% to 80% were seen once. Source material: memory CD4+ T cells from PBMCs. The subset is: CD45RA-negative fraction. These receptors originate from a man aged 18-30 years in good health. Some clones in this sample may be carry-over from other donors' samples.

A few counts support this clone. This sequence joins TRBV9 and TRBJ1-2; D is possibly TRBD1 (5 bases). The V and J ends lost 0 bases and 1 base respectively, with 10 bases between them. Germline V gives CDR1 SGDLS, CDR2 YYNGEE. The CDR3 is 15 residues long. The CDR3 sequence: CASSVGPDSNYGYTF. As DNA, the CDR3 is TGTGCCAGCAGCGTAGGCCCTGACAGTAACTATGGCTACACCTTC.

The rearrangement joins TRBV25-1 to TRBJ2-7; TRBD1 aligns across 10 bases. Trimming removed 5 bases from V and 5 bases from J; junction bases left unmatched: 12. Looked up from germline, CDR1 is MGHDK and CDR2 is SYGVNS. The CDR3 is made up of 16 amino acids. This CDR3 reads CASSSQGSTGGHEQYF. In DNA, the CDR3 is TGTGCCAGCAGTTCGCAGGGGTCGACAGGGGGCCACGAGCAGTACTTC.

This chain's CDR3 is CASSLGQGYTF. As DNA, the CDR3 is TGCGCCAGCAGCCTGGGCCAAGGCTACACCTTC. The chain couples TRBV5-1 to TRBJ1-2; D gene unclear. The germline V gene has CDR1 SGHRS and CDR2 YFSETQ. This CDR3 comprises 11 residues. The V end was cut by 4 bases, the J end by 8 bases, with 9 bases between.

This clone was recorded a few times. This CDR3 is CASSLVSGQVHNEQFF. The CDR3 DNA sequence: TGCGCCAGCAGCTTGGTTAGCGGGCAGGTCCACAATGAGCAGTTCTTC. The chain couples TRBV5-1 to TRBJ2-1, with TRBD2 matching over 7 bases. Trimming cost V 0 bases and J 5 bases; bases outside gene matches: 8. Germline lookup yields CDR1 SGHRS and CDR2 YFSETQ. The CDR3 runs to 16 residues.

DNA for the CDR3: TGCAGTGCCCCGTACGAGGCCCAGTACTTC. Translation: CSAPYEAQYF. This chain joins TRBV20-1 and TRBJ2-5; D gene uncertain. Germline assignment: CDR1 DFQATT and CDR2 SNEGSKA (reference sequence). V lost 6 bases and J lost 9, with 11 bases in between. This CDR3 region has 10 residues.

This clone was counted only a few times. V gene TRBV28 combines with J gene TRBJ1-2, with 8 positions matching TRBD1. Per the germline V gene, CDR1 is MDHEN and CDR2 is SYDVKM. V was clipped by 1 base and J by 4 bases; unmatched bases: 5. The CDR3 spans 15 residues. The CDR3 region is CASSLSAGGSYGYTF. The CDR3, as DNA: TGTGCCAGCAGTTTATCGGCAGGGGGCAGCTATGGCTACACCTTC.

The chain employs TRBV7-2 and TRBJ1-2; 8 bases are shared with TRBD1. The germline V gene has CDR1 SGHTA and CDR2 FQGNSA. The J segment lost 8 bases and the V segment lost 5 bases, leaving 7 bases of the junction unmatched. The CDR3 is 13 residues long. The CDR3 loop is CASSLQGARGYTF. In DNA, the CDR3 is TGTGCCAGCAGCCTCCAGGGGGCGAGGGGCTACACCTTC.

The chain employs TRBV5-1 and TRBJ2-7; 8 positions agree with TRBD1. Looked up from germline, CDR1 is SGHRS and CDR2 is YFSETQ. CDR3 length: 14 residues. V dropped 4 bases and J dropped 6; count of bases not matched to a gene: 9. The CDR3 nucleotides read TGCGCCAGCAGCCTAGGACAGGGTACCTCCGAGCAGTACTTC. Its protein is CASSLGQGTSEQYF.

The CDR3 is CASSVGSSGNQPQHF. In DNA, the CDR3 is TGCGCCAGCAGCGTAGGGAGCAGCGGCAATCAGCCCCAGCATTTT. This chain joins TRBV5-1 and TRBJ1-5; D unresolved. Per the germline V gene, CDR1 is SGHRS and CDR2 is YFSETQ. V was cut by 4 bases and J by 2 bases, with 13 bases left in between. This CDR3 contains 15 residues.

About this clone itself: Additional DNA sequences in this sample encode the identical CDR3. This chain links TRBV19 with TRBJ2-5, with 9 bases matching TRBD1. This CDR3 has 13 residues. Germline lookup yields CDR1 LNHDA and CDR2 SQIVND (reference sequence). With V trimmed by 4 bases and J by 5 bases, 2 bases remained unmatched. CDR3 in amino acids: CASSTTGGETQYF. The CDR3 nucleotides read TGTGCCAGTAGTACGACAGGGGGGGAGACCCAGTACTTC.

V and J are TRBV5-4 and TRBJ2-4, with D maybe TRBD2 (6 bases). In germline, CDR1 is SGHNT, CDR2 YYREEE (reference sequence). The V end lost 1 base, the J end lost 6 bases, and 14 bases lay between the germline ends. The CDR3 extends over 15 amino acids. As DNA, the CDR3 is TGTGCCAGCAGCTTGCCCGGGGGAGCTGGAAACATTCAGTACTTC. Translated, it gives CASSLPGGAGNIQYF. The full variable domain, completed using reference TRBV5-4 and TRBJ2-4, is ETGVTQSPTHLIKTRGQQVTLRCSSQSGHNTVSWYQQALGQGPQFIFQYYREEENGRGNFPPRFSGLQFPNYSSELNVNALELDDSALYLCASSLPGGAGNIQYFGAGTRLSVL.

V is TRBV7-2 and J is TRBJ1-5; 7 bases line up with TRBD1. Germline CDR1 SGHTA, CDR2 FQGNSA. This CDR3 is built from 18 residues. V shed 4 bases and J 2 bases; nucleotides not matched to a gene: 14. CDR3 sequence: CASSSPGQALSGNQPQHF. The DNA of the CDR3 is TGTGCCAGCAGCTCTCCTGGACAGGCCCTATCGGGCAATCAGCCCCAGCATTTT. Full variable domain (missing parts from reference TRBV7-2 and TRBJ1-5): GAGVSQSPSNKVTEKGKDVELRCDPISGHTALYWYRQSLGQGLEFLIYFQGNSAPDKSGLPSDRFSAERTGGSVSTLTIQRTQQEDSAVYLCASSSPGQALSGNQPQHFGDGTRLSIL.

V is TRBV5-4 and J is TRBJ1-4; the D gene is possibly TRBD1 (5 bases). Germline assignment: CDR1 SGHNT and CDR2 YYREEE (reference sequence). Between the trimmed V and J ends, which lost 4 bases and 2 bases, there was a span of 12 bases. The CDR3 has 15 amino acids. CDR3 nucleotides: TGTGCCAGCAGCGCCGGGACCGTCACTAATGAAAAACTGTTTTTT. Translating it yields CASSAGTVTNEKLFF. The full variable domain, its missing parts supplied by reference TRBV5-4 and TRBJ1-4, is ETGVTQSPTHLIKTRGQQVTLRCSSQSGHNTVSWYQQALGQGPQFIFQYYREEENGRGNFPPRFSGLQFPNYSSELNVNALELDDSALYLCASSAGTVTNEKLFFGSGTQLSVL.